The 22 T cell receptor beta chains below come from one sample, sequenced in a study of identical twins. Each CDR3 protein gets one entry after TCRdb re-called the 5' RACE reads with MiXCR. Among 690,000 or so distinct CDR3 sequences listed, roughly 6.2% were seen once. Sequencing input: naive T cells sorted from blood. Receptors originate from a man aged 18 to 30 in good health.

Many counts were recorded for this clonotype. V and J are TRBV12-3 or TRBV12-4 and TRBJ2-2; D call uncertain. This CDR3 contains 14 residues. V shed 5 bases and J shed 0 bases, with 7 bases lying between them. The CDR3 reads CASSRQSNTGELFF. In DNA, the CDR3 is TGTGCCAGCAGTCGGCAGTCGAACACCGGGGAGCTGTTTTTT.

The CDR3 DNA reads TGTGCCAGCAGCCAAGAGACAGCGGTGGACACAGATACGCAGTATTTT. Translating it yields CASSQETAVDTDTQYF. V and J are TRBV14 and TRBJ2-3; D possibly uses TRBD1 or TRBD2 (5 bases each). Trimming left V 0 bases short and J 2 bases short, with 12 bases between. CDR3 length: 16 residues. Germline lookup yields CDR1 SGHDN and CDR2 FVKESK. Full variable domain (rest looked up from reference TRBV14 and TRBJ2-3): EAGVTQFPSHSVIEKGQTVTLRCDPISGHDNLYWYRRVMGKEIKFLLHFVKESKQDESGMPNNRFLAERTGGTYSTLKVQPAELEDSGVYFCASSQETAVDTDTQYFGPGTRLTVL.

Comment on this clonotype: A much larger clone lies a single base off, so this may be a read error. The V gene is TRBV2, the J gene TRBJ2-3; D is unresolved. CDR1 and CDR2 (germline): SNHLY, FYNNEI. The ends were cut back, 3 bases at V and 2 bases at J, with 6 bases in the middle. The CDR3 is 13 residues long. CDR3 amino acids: CASSEAYTDTQYF. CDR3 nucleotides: TGTGCCAGCAGTGAGGCCTACACAGATACGCAGTATTTT.

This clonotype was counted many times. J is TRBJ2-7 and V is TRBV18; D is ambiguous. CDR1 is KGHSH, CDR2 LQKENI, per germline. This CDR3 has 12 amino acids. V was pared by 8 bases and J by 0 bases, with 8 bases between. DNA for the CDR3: TGTGCCAGCAGCCCCAGCTCCTACGAGCAGTACGTC. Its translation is CASSPSSYEQYV.

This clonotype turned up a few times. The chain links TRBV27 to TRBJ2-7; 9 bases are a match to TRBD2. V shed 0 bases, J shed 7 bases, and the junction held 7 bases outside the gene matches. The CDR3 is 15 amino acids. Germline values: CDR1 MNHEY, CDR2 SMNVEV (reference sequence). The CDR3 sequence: CASSLSAGGRGEQYF. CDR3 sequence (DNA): TGTGCCAGCAGTTTATCGGCGGGAGGGCGCGGGGAGCAGTACTTC.

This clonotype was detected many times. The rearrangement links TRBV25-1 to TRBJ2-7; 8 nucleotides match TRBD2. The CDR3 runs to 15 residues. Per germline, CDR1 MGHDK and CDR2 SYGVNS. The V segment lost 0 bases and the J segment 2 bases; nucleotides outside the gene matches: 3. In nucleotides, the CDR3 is TGTGCCAGCAGTGAATATTCAGCGGGAGCCTACGAGCAGTACTTC. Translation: CASSEYSAGAYEQYF.

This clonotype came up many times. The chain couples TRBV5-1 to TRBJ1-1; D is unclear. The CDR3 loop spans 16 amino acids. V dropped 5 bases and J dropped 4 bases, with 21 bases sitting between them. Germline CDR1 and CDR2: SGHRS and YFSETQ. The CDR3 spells CASRPGIGVWSTEAFF. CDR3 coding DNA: TGCGCCAGCAGGCCCGGGATCGGGGTTTGGAGCACTGAAGCTTTCTTT.

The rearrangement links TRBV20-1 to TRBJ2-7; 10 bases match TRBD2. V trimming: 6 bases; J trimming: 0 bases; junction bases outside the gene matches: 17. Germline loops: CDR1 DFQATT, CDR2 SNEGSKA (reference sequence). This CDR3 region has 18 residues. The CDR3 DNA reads TGCAGTGCCCCGGGCCCTCTAGCGGGAGCGACCTTCTCCTACGAGCAGTACTTC. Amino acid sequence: CSAPGPLAGATFSYEQYF.

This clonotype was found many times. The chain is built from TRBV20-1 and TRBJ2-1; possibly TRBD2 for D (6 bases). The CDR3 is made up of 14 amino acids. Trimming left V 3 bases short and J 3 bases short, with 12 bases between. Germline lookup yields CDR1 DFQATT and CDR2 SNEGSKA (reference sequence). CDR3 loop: CSASRSGFYNEQFF. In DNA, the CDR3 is TGCAGTGCTAGTCGGAGCGGGTTCTACAATGAGCAGTTCTTC.

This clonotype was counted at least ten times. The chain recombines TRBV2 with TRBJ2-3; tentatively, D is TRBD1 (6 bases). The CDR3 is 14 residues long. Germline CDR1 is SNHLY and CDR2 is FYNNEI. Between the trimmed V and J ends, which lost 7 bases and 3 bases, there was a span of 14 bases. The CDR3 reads CASIRTVATDTQYF. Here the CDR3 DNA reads TGTGCCAGCATTCGGACAGTGGCGACAGATACGCAGTATTTT.

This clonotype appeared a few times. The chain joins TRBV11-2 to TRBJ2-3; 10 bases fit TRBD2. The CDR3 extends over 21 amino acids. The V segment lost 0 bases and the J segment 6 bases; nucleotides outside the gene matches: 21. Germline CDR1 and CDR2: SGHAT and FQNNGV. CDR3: CASSLDQGTKLAGRPLDTQYF. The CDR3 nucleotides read TGTGCCAGCAGCTTAGATCAGGGGACAAAACTAGCGGGAAGGCCCCTTGATACGCAGTATTTT.

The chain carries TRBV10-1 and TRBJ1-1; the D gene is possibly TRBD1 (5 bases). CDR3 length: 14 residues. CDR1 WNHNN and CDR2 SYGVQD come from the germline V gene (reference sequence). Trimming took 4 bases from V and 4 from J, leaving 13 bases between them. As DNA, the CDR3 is TGCGCCAGCAGTGGCAGGGTGGGGAGCACTGAAGCTTTCTTT. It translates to CASSGRVGSTEAFF.

The CDR3 bases are TGTGCCAGTAGTTCAATAAGAAGTCCGAACACCGGGGAGCTGTTTTTT. Translated, it gives CASSSIRSPNTGELFF. V usage is TRBV19 and J usage is TRBJ2-2; no clear D gene. V was cut by 5 bases and J by 0 bases, with 13 bases left in between. The CDR3 runs to 16 residues. Germline V gene data show CDR1 as LNHDA and CDR2 as SQIVND (reference sequence). The full variable domain, with the rest looked up from reference TRBV19 and TRBJ2-2, is DGGITQSPKYLFRKEGQNVTLSCEQNLNHDAMYWYRQDPGQGLRLIYYSQIVNDFQKGDIAEGYSVSREKKESFPLTVTSAQKNPTAFYLCASSSIRSPNTGELFFGEGSRLTVL.

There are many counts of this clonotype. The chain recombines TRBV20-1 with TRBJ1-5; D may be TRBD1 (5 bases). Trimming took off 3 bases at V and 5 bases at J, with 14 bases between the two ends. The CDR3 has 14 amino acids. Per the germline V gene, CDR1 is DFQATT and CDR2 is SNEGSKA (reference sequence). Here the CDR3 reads CSARPGGGDQPQHF. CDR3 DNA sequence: TGCAGTGCTAGGCCCGGGGGTGGCGATCAGCCCCAGCATTTT.

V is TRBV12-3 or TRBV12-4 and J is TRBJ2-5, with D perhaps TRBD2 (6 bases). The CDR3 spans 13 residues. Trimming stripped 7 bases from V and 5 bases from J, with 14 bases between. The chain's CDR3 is CASKLRGRETQYF. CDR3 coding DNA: TGTGCCAGCAAGCTGCGGGGTCGGGAGACCCAGTACTTC.

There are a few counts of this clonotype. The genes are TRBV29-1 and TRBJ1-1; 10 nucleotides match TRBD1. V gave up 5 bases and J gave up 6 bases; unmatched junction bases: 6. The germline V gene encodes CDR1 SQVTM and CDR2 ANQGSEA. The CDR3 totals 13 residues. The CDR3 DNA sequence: TGCAGCGTTCAGGGACAGGGGATCGCTGAAGCTTTCTTT. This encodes CSVQGQGIAEAFF.

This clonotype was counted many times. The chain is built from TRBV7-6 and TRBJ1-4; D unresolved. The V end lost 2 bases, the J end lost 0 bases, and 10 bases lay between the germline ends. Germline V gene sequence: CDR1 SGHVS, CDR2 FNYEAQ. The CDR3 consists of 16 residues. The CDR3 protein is CASSLTQWATNEKLFF. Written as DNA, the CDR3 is TGTGCCAGCAGCTTAACACAGTGGGCAACTAATGAAAAACTGTTTTTT.

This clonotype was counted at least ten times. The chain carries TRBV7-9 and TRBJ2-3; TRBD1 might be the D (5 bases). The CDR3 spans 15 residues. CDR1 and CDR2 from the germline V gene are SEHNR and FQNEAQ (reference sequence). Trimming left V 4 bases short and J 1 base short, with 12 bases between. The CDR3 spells CASSSWVTGTDTQYF. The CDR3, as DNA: TGTGCCAGCAGCTCCTGGGTGACAGGCACAGATACGCAGTATTTT.

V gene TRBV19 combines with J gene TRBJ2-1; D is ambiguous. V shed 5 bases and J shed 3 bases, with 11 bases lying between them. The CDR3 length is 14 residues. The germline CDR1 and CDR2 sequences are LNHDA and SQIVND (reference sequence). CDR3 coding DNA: TGTGCCAGTAGTCTAGTCTTCCGCTACAATGAGCAGTTCTTC. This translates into CASSLVFRYNEQFF.

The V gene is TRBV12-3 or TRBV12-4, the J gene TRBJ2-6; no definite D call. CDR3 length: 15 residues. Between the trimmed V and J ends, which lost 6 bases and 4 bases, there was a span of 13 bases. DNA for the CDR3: TGTGCCAGCAGCCGCCTGGGCTCGGGGGCCAACGTCCTGACTTTC. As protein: CASSRLGSGANVLTF.

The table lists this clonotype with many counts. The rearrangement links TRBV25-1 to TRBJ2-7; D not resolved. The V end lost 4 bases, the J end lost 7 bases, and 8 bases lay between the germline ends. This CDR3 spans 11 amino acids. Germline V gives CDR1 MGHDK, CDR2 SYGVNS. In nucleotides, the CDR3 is TGTGCCAGCAGTGTGCAGGAAGAGCAGTACTTC. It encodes CASSVQEEQYF.

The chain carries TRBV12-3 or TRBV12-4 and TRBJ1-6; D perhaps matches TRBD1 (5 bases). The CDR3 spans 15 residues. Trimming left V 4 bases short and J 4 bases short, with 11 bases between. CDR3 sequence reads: CASSWGLMYNSPLHF. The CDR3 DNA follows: TGTGCCAGCAGTTGGGGACTAATGTATAATTCACCCCTCCACTTT.